These 11 T cell receptor beta chains came from one sample sequenced in a study of shared clonotypes between healthy human individuals. The protocol was immunoSEQ multiplex PCR, while the TCRdb copy is restricted to in-frame clones and leaves out a portion. The profile shows around 1.4 million clones, 98% to 99% of them singletons. The sequencing sample was made of naive CD4+ T cells sorted from blood. The subset here: CD45RA+ positively selected. The receptor set was obtained from a young man in good health.

This sequence joins TRBV6-6 and TRBJ1-2, with D tentatively TRBD1 (6 bases). The V gene lost 6 bases and the J gene lost 4 bases, with 12 bases spanning the gap. The CDR3 runs 13 residues. The germline CDR1 and CDR2 sequences are MNHNY and SVGAGI (reference sequence). The CDR3: CASRARGGYGYTF. The CDR3 DNA follows: TGTGCCAGCAGAGCCAGGGGCGGCTATGGCTACACCTTC.

CDR3 nucleotide sequence: TGTGCCAGCAGCTTATATGCAGATACGCAGTATTTT. Protein product: CASSLYADTQYF. The chain links TRBV7-9 to TRBJ2-3, with D unresolved. Trimming pared 2 bases from V and 4 bases from J, leaving 4 bases between. CDR3 length: 12 amino acids. Germline V gives CDR1 SEHNR, CDR2 FQNEAQ (reference sequence).

The V gene is TRBV25-1, the J gene TRBJ2-7; 7 bases match TRBD2. Germline trimming cut 8 bases from V and 4 bases from J; bases unmatched to any gene: 8. The CDR3 covers 13 residues. CDR1 MGHDK and CDR2 SYGVNS come from the germline V gene. The CDR3 DNA follows: TGTGCCAGCTCGTTGAGCGGGACGTACGAGCAGTACTTC. Its protein is CASSLSGTYEQYF.

The CDR3, as DNA: TGTGCCAGCAGCGCACTCAAGCGGGGACAGATATCCTACGAGCAGTACTTC. This codes for CASSALKRGQISYEQYF. The J gene is TRBJ2-7, the V gene TRBV5-5; D is perhaps TRBD1 or TRBD2 (7 bases each). CDR1 and CDR2 (germline): SGHKS, YYEKEE (reference sequence). V was shortened by 4 bases and J by 1 base, with 21 bases between the two germline ends. CDR3 length equals 17 residues. Full variable domain (rest looked up from reference TRBV5-5 and TRBJ2-7): DAGVTQSPTHLIKTRGQQVTLRCSPISGHKSVSWYQQVLGQGPQFIFQYYEKEERGRGNFPDRFSARQFPNYSSELNVNALLLGDSALYLCASSALKRGQISYEQYFGPGTRLTVT.

The rearrangement links TRBV28 to TRBJ2-1; no definite D call. V lost 8 bases to trimming and J lost 8 bases, with 10 bases between them. The CDR3 spans 11 residues. From germline, CDR1 is MDHEN and CDR2 SYDVKM. The chain's CDR3 is CASRRWDEQFF. The CDR3, as DNA: TGTGCCAGCCGGAGATGGGATGAGCAGTTCTTC.

The rearrangement links TRBV19 to TRBJ2-2, with 9 positions matching TRBD1. Germline CDR1 reads LNHDA; CDR2 reads SQIVND (reference sequence). Losses at the gene ends were 4 bases for V and 4 bases for J; bases not matched to a gene: 7. The CDR3 is made up of 16 amino acids. The CDR3 DNA reads TGTGCCAGTAGTAAACGGGACAGGGAGAGCACCGGGGAGCTGTTTTTT. As protein: CASSKRDRESTGELFF.

The chain employs TRBV7-3 and TRBJ2-2, with TRBD2 matching over 8 bases. Trimming took 7 bases from V and 0 from J; bases not matched to a gene: 1. CDR1 is SGHTA, CDR2 FQGTGA, per germline. The CDR3 extends over 14 amino acids. CDR3 residues: CASKRGSNTGELFF. CDR3 DNA sequence: TGTGCCAGCAAGCGGGGGTCGAACACCGGGGAGCTGTTTTTT. The full variable domain, rest sourced from reference TRBV7-3 and TRBJ2-2, is GAGVSQTPSNKVTEKGKYVELRCDPISGHTALYWYRQSLGQGPEFLIYFQGTGAADDSGLPNDRFFAVRPEGSVSTLKIQRTERGDSAVYLCASKRGSNTGELFFGEGSRLTVL.

The chain uses TRBV7-9 and TRBJ2-3, with 9 bases lining up with TRBD2. V gave up 2 bases and J gave up 3 bases; unmatched junction bases: 12. CDR3 length: 18 residues. Germline loops: CDR1 SEHNR, CDR2 FQNEAQ (reference sequence). CDR3 residues: CASSLRGGLAGKTDTQYF. In DNA, the CDR3 is TGTGCCAGCAGCTTAAGAGGCGGGCTAGCGGGAAAAACAGATACGCAGTATTTT.

The gene calls are TRBV5-4 and TRBJ1-2, with unresolved D. V was shortened by 2 bases and J by 6 bases, with 14 bases between the two germline ends. Germline V lookup: CDR1 SGHNT, CDR2 YYREEE (reference sequence). The CDR3 covers 14 residues. In nucleotides, the CDR3 is TGTGCCAGCAGCTTTGAGGCTACGGTCAATGGCTACACCTTC. Translated, it gives CASSFEATVNGYTF.

The V and J genes are TRBV5-6 and TRBJ2-7, with 12 bases matching TRBD2. CDR1 is SGHDT, CDR2 YYEEEE, per germline. The CDR3 extends over 16 amino acids. After removal of 0 bases from V and 3 bases from J, the junction contained 4 bases not matched to a gene. DNA for the CDR3: TGTGCCAGCAGCTTGGAGACTAGCGGGAGTATCTACGAGCAGTACTTC. Residues: CASSLETSGSIYEQYF.

DNA of the CDR3: TGTGCCAGCAGCTCAGGGAGAGGTACGCAGTATTTT. It is translated as CASSSGRGTQYF. The V and J genes are TRBV2 and TRBJ2-3; possibly TRBD1 or TRBD2 for D (5 bases each). Trimming cost V 6 bases and J 8 bases, with 12 bases left between them. The CDR3 sequence is 12 residues long. CDR1 and CDR2 (germline): SNHLY, FYNNEI. Looking up the rest from reference TRBV2 and TRBJ2-3 gives the full variable domain: EPEVTQTPSHQVTQMGQEVILRCVPISNHLYFYWYRQILGQKVEFLVSFYNNEISEKSEIFDDQFSVERPDGSNFTLKIRSTKLEDSAMYFCASSSGRGTQYFGPGTRLTVL.